The clone carrying this T cell receptor (beta chain) was counted between two and nine times. Its antigen is currently unknown. These data belong to a study of cytomegalovirus exposure and HLA in healthy donors. A multiplex PCR was run with 60 Vbeta primers and 13 Jbeta primers. Sequencing was performed with immunoSEQ multiplex PCR; in TCRdb, only in-frame clones are kept and a portion is missing. This sample carries more than 85,000 clones, under 80% of them seen once, and the ten largest clones take roughly 2%. Study results and limitations: In an earlier analysis, about 87% or about 30%: the productive usage of most TCR beta V segments. According to a later analysis, most TCR beta chains associated with CMV appeared HLA-restricted. Researchers reported in a later analysis that common viral pathogens appeared linked to several top clusters.

Losses at the gene ends were 2 bases for V and 10 bases for J; bases not matched to a gene: 7. This CDR3 comprises 13 residues. CDR1 MNHNY and CDR2 SVGAGI come from the germline V gene (reference sequence). This chain links TRBV6-6 with TRBJ2-5; 7 bases are a match to TRBD1. The sequence came from a man aged 40-49 years in good health and CMV-seronegative. Material for sequencing was PBMCs. The CDR3: CASSYDRALYQYF. The CDR3 DNA reads as TGTGCCAGCAGTTACGACAGGGCCCTTTACCAGTACTTC.